The 21 T cell receptor beta chains below all came from one sample that was sequenced in a study of CXCR3-negative and CXCR3-positive naive CD8 T cells. UMI-labeled TRB cDNA libraries were prepared by 5' RACE. From the 5' RACE reads, TCRdb lists one entry per CDR3 protein and no DNA. The ten most abundant clones cover nearly 0.5% of a sample with 150,000 to 160,000 distinct CDR3 sequences. These receptors have no identified antigens. Study outcomes and limitations: Higher TRB CDR3 hydrophobicity marked CXCR3-positive naive cells relative to CXCR3-negative naive cells.

Sequencing was performed on naive CXCR3+ CD8+ T cells from blood. Noted subset: CD45RO-CCR7+CD27+CD95- naive CD8+ T cells expressing CXCR3 (TNR3+). Every receptor here comes from a human donor in good health. Some clones in this sample may be carry-over from other donors' samples.

The CDR3 loop reads CASSVLSGGVDTQYF. The chain has TRBV28 and TRBJ2-3; TCRdb selects TRBD2, and the lack of DNA leaves this call unchecked. This CDR3 is 15 amino acids long. From germline, CDR1 is MDHEN and CDR2 SYDVKM.

The chain combines TRBV28 with TRBJ2-1. Germline-derived CDR1 and CDR2 are MDHEN and SYDVKM. The CDR3 totals 11 residues. This chain's CDR3 is CASRNYNEQFF.

V is TRBV7-9 and J is TRBJ1-3; TCRdb's D call, TRBD1, is unchecked because there is no DNA. The CDR3 contains 17 residues. Germline CDR1 reads SEHNR; CDR2 reads FQNEAQ (reference sequence). The CDR3 loop reads CASSKGAGDYSGNTIYF. The variable domain in full, with the rest retrieved from reference TRBV7-9 and TRBJ1-3, is DTGVSQNPRHKITKRGQNVTFRCDPISEHNRLYWYRQTLGQGPEFLTYFQNEAQLEKSRLLSDRFSAERPKGSFSTLEIQRTEQGDSAMYLCASSKGAGDYSGNTIYFGEGSWLTVV.

The chain joins TRBV18 to TRBJ2-7; the D call from TCRdb, TRBD2, cannot be confirmed without DNA. Germline assignment: CDR1 KGHSH and CDR2 LQKENI. This CDR3 region has 16 residues. The CDR3 is CASSLSQGQAIYEQYF. The full variable domain, in which reference TRBV18 and TRBJ2-7 provide the parts outside the CDR3, is NAGVMQNPRHLVRRRGQEARLRCSPMKGHSHVYWYRQLPEEGLKFMVYLQKENIIDESGMPKERFSAEFPKEGPSILRIQQVVRGDSAAYFCASSLSQGQAIYEQYFGPGTRLTVT.

The V call is TRBV7-2, the J call TRBJ1-1. CDR3 length: 12 amino acids. CDR1 is SGHTA, CDR2 FQGNSA, per germline. CDR3 sequence: CASSLGDAEAFF.

J is TRBJ1-1 and V is TRBV12-3 or TRBV12-4; the TCRdb D gene call, TRBD1, has no DNA to confirm it. The CDR3 sequence is 14 residues long. The CDR3 loop reads CASSLVTGETEAFF.

The J gene is TRBJ2-6, the V gene TRBV6-2 or TRBV6-3. CDR3 length: 14 residues. Germline lookup yields CDR1 MNHEY and CDR2 SVGEGT. The CDR3 loop is CASSQSSGANVLTF.

This chain links TRBV29-1 with TRBJ1-1; TCRdb proposes TRBD1, but this gene call is untestable without DNA. There are 15 residues in the CDR3. The germline gives CDR1 SQVTM, CDR2 ANQGSEA. CDR3 sequence: CSAYGTGDRDTEAFF.

V gene TRBV12-3 or TRBV12-4 combines with J gene TRBJ2-1; the D call of TRBD2 rests on TCRdb alone, since no DNA is present to check it. The CDR3 contains 12 residues. The CDR3 is CASSSAGLEQFF.

The chain couples TRBV6-2 or TRBV6-3 to TRBJ2-3; TCRdb indicates TRBD2, and absent DNA this call remains unverified. Germline V gives CDR1 MNHEY, CDR2 SVGEGT. The CDR3 is 15 residues long. The CDR3 protein is CASTEGEGSTDTQYF.

The CDR3 sequence: CASSPTSGSVYNEQFF. The chain recombines TRBV12-3 or TRBV12-4 with TRBJ2-1; TCRdb outputs TRBD2, but without DNA this stays unchecked. The CDR3 is 16 residues long.

V gene TRBV7-9 combines with J gene TRBJ2-1; the D gene TCRdb calls, TRBD2, cannot be checked with no DNA. CDR3 length: 17 residues. The germline gives CDR1 SEHNR, CDR2 FQNEAQ (reference sequence). This CDR3 is CASSPLASGRDYNEQFF.

The V and J genes are TRBV20-1 and TRBJ1-4; the D call from TCRdb, TRBD1, cannot be confirmed without DNA. Per germline, CDR1 DFQATT and CDR2 SNEGSKA (reference sequence). The CDR3 sequence is 15 residues long. This chain's CDR3 is CSARDDRGVGEKLFF.

The chain carries TRBV20-1 and TRBJ1-1. Germline-derived CDR1 and CDR2 are DFQATT and SNEGSKA (reference sequence). The CDR3 spans 15 residues. The CDR3 protein is CSARGFLSENTEAFF.

The chain combines TRBV11-2 with TRBJ2-1; TCRdb calls TRBD1, which cannot be checked without DNA. This CDR3 has 15 residues. The germline CDR1 and CDR2 sequences are SGHAT and FQNNGV. The chain's CDR3 is CASSLVGGGSEEQFF.

The J gene is TRBJ2-7, the V gene TRBV20-1; TCRdb indicates TRBD1, and absent DNA this call remains unverified. CDR1 and CDR2 from the germline V gene are DFQATT and SNEGSKA (reference sequence). The CDR3 runs to 15 residues. The chain's CDR3 is CSARDARQDYYEQYF.

The chain is built from TRBV5-6 and TRBJ2-1. This CDR3 is built from 13 residues. The germline gives CDR1 SGHDT, CDR2 YYEEEE. The CDR3 here is CASSLPGYDEQFF.

This chain links TRBV7-9 with TRBJ2-5; the D call from TCRdb, TRBD1, cannot be confirmed without DNA. Germline V gene data show CDR1 as SEHNR and CDR2 as FQNEAQ (reference sequence). This CDR3 contains 14 residues. The CDR3 protein is CASSLTPLQETQYF. Full variable domain (rest looked up from reference TRBV7-9 and TRBJ2-5): DTGVSQNPRHKITKRGQNVTFRCDPISEHNRLYWYRQTLGQGPEFLTYFQNEAQLEKSRLLSDRFSAERPKGSFSTLEIQRTEQGDSAMYLCASSLTPLQETQYFGPGTRLLVL.

The V and J genes are TRBV7-9 and TRBJ2-1; no DNA is available, so the TRBD2 call from TCRdb remains unchecked. The germline gives CDR1 SEHNR, CDR2 FQNEAQ (reference sequence). The CDR3 covers 14 residues. Here the CDR3 reads CASSPSGSYNEKFF.

The rearrangement links TRBV4-1 to TRBJ2-7; lacking DNA, the TRBD1 call made by TCRdb goes unchecked. The CDR3 consists of 15 residues. Germline V CDR1 and CDR2: MGHRA, YSYEKL. The CDR3 sequence: CASSQEDRPAYEQYF.

The chain combines TRBV6-1 with TRBJ2-1; as DNA is missing, the TRBD1 call by TCRdb cannot be tested. From germline, CDR1 is MNHNS and CDR2 SASEGT. This CDR3 comprises 17 residues. CDR3 amino acids: CASSAHPRDRRDNEQFF.